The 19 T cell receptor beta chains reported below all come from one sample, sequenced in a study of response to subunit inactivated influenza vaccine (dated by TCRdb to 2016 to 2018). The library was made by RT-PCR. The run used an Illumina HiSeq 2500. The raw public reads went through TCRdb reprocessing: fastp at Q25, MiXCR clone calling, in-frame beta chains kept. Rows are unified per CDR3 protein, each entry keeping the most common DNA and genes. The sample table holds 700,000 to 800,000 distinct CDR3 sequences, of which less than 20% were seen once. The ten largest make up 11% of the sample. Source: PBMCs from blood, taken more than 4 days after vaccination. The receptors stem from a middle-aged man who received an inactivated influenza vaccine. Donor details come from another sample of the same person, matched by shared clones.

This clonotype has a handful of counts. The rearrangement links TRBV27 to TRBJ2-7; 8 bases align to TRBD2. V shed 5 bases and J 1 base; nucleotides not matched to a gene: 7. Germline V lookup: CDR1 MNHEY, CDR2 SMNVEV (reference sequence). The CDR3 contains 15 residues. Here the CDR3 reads CASSAGTRGSYEQYF. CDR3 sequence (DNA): TGTGCCAGCAGTGCCGGGACTAGGGGATCCTACGAGCAGTACTTC.

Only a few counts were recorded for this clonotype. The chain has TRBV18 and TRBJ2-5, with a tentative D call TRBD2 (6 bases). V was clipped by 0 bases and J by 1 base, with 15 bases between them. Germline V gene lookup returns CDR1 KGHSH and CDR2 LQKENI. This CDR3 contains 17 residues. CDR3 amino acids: CASSPPWGGVSQETQYF. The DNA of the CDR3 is TGTGCCAGCTCACCACCCTGGGGCGGGGTCAGCCAAGAGACCCAGTACTTC.

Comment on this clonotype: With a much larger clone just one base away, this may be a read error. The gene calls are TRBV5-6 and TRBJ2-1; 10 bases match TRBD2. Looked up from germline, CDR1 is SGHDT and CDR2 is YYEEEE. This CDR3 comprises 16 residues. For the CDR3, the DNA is TGTGCCAGCGGCTTGGTGTCTAGCGGGAGTTACAATGAGCAGTTCTTC. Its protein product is CASGLVSSGSYNEQFF.

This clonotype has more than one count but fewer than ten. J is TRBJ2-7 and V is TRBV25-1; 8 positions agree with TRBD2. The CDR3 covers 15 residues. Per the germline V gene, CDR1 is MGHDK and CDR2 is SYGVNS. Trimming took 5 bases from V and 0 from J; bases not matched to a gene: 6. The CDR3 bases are TGTGCCAGCAGTCCCCGGACTAGCCGCTCCTACGAGCAGTACTTC. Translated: CASSPRTSRSYEQYF.

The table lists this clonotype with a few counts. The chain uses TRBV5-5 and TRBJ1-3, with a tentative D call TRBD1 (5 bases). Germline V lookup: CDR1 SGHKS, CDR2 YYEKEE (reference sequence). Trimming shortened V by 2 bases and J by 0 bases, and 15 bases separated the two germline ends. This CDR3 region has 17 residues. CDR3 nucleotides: TGTGCCAGCAGCTTACGGGAGGGGATAAGCTCTGGAAACACCATATATTTT. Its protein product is CASSLREGISSGNTIYF. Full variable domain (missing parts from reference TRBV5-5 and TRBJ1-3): DAGVTQSPTHLIKTRGQQVTLRCSPISGHKSVSWYQQVLGQGPQFIFQYYEKEERGRGNFPDRFSARQFPNYSSELNVNALLLGDSALYLCASSLREGISSGNTIYFGEGSWLTVV.

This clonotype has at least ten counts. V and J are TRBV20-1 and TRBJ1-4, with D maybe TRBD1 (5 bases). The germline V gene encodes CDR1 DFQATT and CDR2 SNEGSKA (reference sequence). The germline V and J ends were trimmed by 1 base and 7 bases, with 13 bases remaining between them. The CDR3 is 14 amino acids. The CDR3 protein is CSARVGREAEKLFF. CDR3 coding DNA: TGCAGTGCTAGAGTCGGCAGGGAGGCTGAAAAACTGTTTTTT.

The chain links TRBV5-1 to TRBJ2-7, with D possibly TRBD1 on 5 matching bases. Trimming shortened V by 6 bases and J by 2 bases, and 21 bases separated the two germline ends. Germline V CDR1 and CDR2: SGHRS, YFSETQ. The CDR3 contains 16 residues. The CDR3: CASTTQPTTATYEQYF. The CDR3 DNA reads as TGCGCCAGCACCACCCAACCAACGACAGCCACCTACGAGCAGTACTTC.

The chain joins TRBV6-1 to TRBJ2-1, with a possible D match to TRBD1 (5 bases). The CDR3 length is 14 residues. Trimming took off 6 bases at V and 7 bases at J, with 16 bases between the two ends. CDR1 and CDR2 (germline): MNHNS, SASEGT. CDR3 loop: CASSDAAGYNEQFF. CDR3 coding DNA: TGTGCCAGCAGCGACGCGGCAGGGTATAATGAGCAGTTCTTC.

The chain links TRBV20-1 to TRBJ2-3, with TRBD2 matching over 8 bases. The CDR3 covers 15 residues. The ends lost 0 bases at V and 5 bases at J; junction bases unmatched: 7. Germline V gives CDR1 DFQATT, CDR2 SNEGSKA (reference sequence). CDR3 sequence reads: CSARDPREGKDTQYF. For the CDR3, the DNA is TGCAGTGCTAGAGATCCCCGGGAGGGGAAAGATACGCAGTATTTT.

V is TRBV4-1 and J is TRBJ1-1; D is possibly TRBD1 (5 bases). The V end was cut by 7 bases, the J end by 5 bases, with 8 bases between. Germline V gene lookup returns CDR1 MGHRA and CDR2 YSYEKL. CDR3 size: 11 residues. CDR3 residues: CASKGRTEAFF. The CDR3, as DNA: TGCGCCAGCAAGGGGAGGACTGAAGCTTTCTTT.

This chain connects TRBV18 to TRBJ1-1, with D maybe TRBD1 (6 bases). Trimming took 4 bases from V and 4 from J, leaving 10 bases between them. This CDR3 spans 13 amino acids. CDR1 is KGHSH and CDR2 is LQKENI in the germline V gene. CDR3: CASSQGEGTEAFF. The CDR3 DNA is TGTGCCAGCTCACAGGGGGAAGGCACTGAAGCTTTCTTT.

Here the CDR3 DNA reads TGTGCCAGCAGCAGGGGACTGTACCAAGAGACCCAGTACTTC. This translates into CASSRGLYQETQYF. The rearrangement links TRBV7-8 to TRBJ2-5; D is possibly TRBD2 (6 bases). The CDR3 covers 14 residues. The germline V and J ends were trimmed by 5 bases and 0 bases, with 10 bases remaining between them. CDR1 SGHVS and CDR2 FQNEAQ come from the germline V gene.

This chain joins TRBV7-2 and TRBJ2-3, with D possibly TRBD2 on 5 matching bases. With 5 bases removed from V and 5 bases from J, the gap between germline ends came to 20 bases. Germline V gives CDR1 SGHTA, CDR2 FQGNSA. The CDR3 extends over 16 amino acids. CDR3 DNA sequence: TGTGCCAGCAGCCTCCGGGGTTCGAGCGGTGGAGATACGCAGTATTTT. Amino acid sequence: CASSLRGSSGGDTQYF.

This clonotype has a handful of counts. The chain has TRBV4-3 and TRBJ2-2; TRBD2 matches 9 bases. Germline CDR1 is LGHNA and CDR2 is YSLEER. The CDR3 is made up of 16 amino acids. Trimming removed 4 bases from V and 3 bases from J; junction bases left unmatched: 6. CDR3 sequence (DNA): TGCGCCAGCAGCCCGGGGGGACTAGCATACACCGGGGAGCTGTTTTTT. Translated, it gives CASSPGGLAYTGELFF.

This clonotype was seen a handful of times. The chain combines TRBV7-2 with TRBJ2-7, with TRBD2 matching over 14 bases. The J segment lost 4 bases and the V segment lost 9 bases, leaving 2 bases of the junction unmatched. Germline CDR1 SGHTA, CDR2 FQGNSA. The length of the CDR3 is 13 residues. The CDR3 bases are TGTGCCAGTGGGACTAGCGGGAGTTACGAGCAGTACTTC. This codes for CASGTSGSYEQYF.

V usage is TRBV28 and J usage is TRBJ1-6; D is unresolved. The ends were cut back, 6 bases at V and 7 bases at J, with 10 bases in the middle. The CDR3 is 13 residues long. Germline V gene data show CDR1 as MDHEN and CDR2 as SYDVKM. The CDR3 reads CASRKKANSPLHF. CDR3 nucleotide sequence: TGTGCCAGCAGAAAAAAGGCGAATTCACCCCTCCACTTT. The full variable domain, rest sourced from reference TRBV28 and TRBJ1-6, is DVKVTQSSRYLVKRTGEKVFLECVQDMDHENMFWYRQDPGLGLRLIYFSYDVKMKEKGDIPEGYSVSREKKERFSLILESASTNQTSMYLCASRKKANSPLHFGNGTRLTVT.

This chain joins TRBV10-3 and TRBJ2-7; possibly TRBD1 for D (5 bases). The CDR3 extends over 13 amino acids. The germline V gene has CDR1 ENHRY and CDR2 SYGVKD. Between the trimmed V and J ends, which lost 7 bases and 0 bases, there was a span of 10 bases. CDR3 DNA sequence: TGTGCCATCAAGGACAATTACTCCTACGAGCAGTACTTC. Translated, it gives CAIKDNYSYEQYF.

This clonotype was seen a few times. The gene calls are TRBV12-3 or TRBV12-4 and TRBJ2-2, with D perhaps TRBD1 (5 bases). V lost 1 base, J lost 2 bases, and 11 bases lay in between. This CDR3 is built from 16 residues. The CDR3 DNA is TGTGCCAGCAGTTTAGAGGGCAGGGATAACACCGGGGAGCTGTTTTTT. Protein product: CASSLEGRDNTGELFF.

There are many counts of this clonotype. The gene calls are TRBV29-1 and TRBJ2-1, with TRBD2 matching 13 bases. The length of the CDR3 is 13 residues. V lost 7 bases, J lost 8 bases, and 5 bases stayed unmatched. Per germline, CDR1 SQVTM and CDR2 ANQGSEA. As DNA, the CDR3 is TGCAGCGGGACTAGCGGGAGTTCCGATGAGCAGTTCTTC. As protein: CSGTSGSSDEQFF.